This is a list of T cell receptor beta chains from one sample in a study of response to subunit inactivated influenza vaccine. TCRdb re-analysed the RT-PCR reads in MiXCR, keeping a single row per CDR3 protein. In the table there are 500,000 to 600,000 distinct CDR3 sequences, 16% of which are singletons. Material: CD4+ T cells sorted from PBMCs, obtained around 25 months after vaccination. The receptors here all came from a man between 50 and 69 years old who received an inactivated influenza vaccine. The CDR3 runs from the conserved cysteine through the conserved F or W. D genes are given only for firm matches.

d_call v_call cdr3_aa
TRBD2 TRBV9 CASSKTSGGAQETQYF
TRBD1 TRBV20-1 CSAEGQGGHEQYF
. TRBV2 CASSEAQPLAYEQYF
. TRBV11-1 CASSLGRLTGNEQFF
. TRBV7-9 CASTSLGLEQYF
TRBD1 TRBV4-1 CASSLGTGRDEQYF
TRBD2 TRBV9 CASSVVGTSGVGSYNEQFF
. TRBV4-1 CASSQDVAVNEKLFF
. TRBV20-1 CSARVRDRGHYGYTF
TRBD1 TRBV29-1 CSARTGAMNTGELFF
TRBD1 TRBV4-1 CASSQDWIRTGTSYEQYF
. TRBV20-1 CSARVPGGNNEQFF
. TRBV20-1 CSARFQARDGYTF
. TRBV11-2 CASSYAGAGGYTF
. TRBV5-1 CASSGRVTDTQYF
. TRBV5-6 CASSLRQDGNTIYF
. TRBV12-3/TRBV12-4 CASSAFTDTQYF
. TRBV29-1 CSVGRETQYF
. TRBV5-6 CASSLGGLEAFF
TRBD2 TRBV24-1 CATSDSKTSGSRELFF
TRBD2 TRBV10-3 CAIRGLAQTRAIQETQYF
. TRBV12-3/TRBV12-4 CASSFKPGTQYF
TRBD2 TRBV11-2 CASSLNSGGVRHEQFF
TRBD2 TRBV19 CASNPGLAAGIQYF
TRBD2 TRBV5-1 CASSLSTSGNNEQFF
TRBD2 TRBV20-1 CSALAGENTGELFF
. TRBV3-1 CASSQDRARGYGYTF
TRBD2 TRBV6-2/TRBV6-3 CASSLRSGGRETQYF
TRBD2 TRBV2 CASSTGLAFEQFF
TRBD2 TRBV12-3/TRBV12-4 CASTSWGLAGTYEQYF
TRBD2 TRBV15 CATSDASGSETQYF
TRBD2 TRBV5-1 CASSTGGSVVANEQFF
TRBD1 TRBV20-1 CSARPQGGTARQPQHF
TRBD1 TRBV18 CASSPSGGTGELFF
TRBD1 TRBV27 CASSLATGGYTEAFF
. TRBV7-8 CASSSFASPGTQQETQYF
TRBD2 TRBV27 CASSPRGGYEQYF
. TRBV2 CASSEDIVNQPQHF
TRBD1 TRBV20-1 CSAYPGQDRSDTQYF
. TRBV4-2 CASSLAPGADTGELFF
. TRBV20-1 CSARDGSDNYGYTF
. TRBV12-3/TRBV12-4 CASSRGGGGNQPQHF
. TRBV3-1 CASRRLGGPETQYF
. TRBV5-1 CASSSGGGDVSYNEQFF
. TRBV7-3 CASSRSGAASYNEQFF
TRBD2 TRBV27 CASTPVAAGGNNEQFF
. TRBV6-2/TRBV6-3 CASSYTSPVGATDGNSPLHF
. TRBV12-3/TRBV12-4 CASSPSRRGNTGELFF
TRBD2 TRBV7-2 CASSLAGSGITKNIQYF
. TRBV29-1 CSVGGLQVNEQFF
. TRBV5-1 CASSLAKNQETQYF